The 5 T cell receptor beta chains listed next were all sequenced from one sample in a study of T cell responses to AZD1222 COVID-19 vaccine. Assay: immunoSEQ multiplex PCR; the TCRdb copy retains only in-frame clones and omits some. The top ten clones hold around 3% of a sample with some 140,000 clones, around 90% of them seen once. This specimen was peripheral blood, taken on day 0 of AZD1222 vaccination. These receptor sequences come from an adult in good health.

This clone was recorded once. The chain couples TRBV19 to TRBJ1-2; TRBD1 matches 7 bases. Germline trimming cut 5 bases from V and 6 bases from J; bases unmatched to any gene: 6. Germline CDR1 LNHDA, CDR2 SQIVND (reference sequence). This CDR3 comprises 13 residues. CDR3 sequence reads: CASSQQGMDGYTF. The CDR3 region has the DNA TGTGCCAGTAGTCAACAGGGGATGGATGGCTACACCTTC.

This chain joins TRBV11-2 and TRBJ1-2, with D hard to call. Germline V gene data show CDR1 as SGHAT and CDR2 as FQNNGV. This CDR3 has 15 residues. The germline V and J ends were trimmed by 1 base and 2 bases, with 11 bases remaining between them. CDR3 sequence reads: CASSLASVFNYGYTF. CDR3 sequence (DNA): TGTGCCAGCAGCTTAGCGTCGGTTTTCAACTATGGCTACACCTTC.

V usage is TRBV7-2 and J usage is TRBJ2-1, with TRBD2 identical over 11 bases. In germline, CDR1 is SGHTA, CDR2 FQGNSA. Unmatched junction bases numbered 9, after V lost 1 base and J lost 7 bases. The CDR3 contains 17 residues. For the CDR3, the DNA is TGTGCCAGCAGCTTAGTGCACTCTAGCGGGAGGTTAAATGAGCAGTTCTTC. Its protein product is CASSLVHSSGRLNEQFF.

The rearrangement uses TRBV6-5 and TRBJ1-6; D is possibly TRBD1 (5 bases). The CDR3 has 14 residues. V dropped 6 bases and J dropped 5 bases, with 11 bases sitting between them. The germline V gene encodes CDR1 MNHEY and CDR2 SVGAGI. The CDR3 sequence is CASRDAGDNSPLHF. DNA of the CDR3: TGTGCCAGCAGGGACGCGGGGGATAATTCACCCCTCCACTTT.

The chain is built from TRBV19 and TRBJ2-1; D unclear. Trimming pared 2 bases from V and 8 bases from J, leaving 13 bases between. This CDR3 region has 14 residues. The V gene's germline CDR1 is LNHDA and CDR2 SQIVND (reference sequence). The CDR3 region has the DNA TGTGCCAGTAGTATAAGAGACCACAGCTATGAGCAGTTCTTC. This codes for CASSIRDHSYEQFF.